This record concerns one TCR delta chain sequence. Its specificity is not known. Within the sample, other DNA sequences also encode this same CDR3. Sequences come from RNA converted to cDNA by reverse transcription. CDR3 amplicons came from multiplex PCR with pooled V-gene forward and constant-region reverse primers. TCRdb called clones from the multiplex PCR reads again using CATT. Here the sample spans approximately 25,000 delta-chain clones, approximately 32% being singletons. V was pared by 0 bases and J by 1 base, with 6 bases of the junction left unmatched. This CDR3 is built from 17 residues. Germline V gene data show CDR1 as TSWWSYY and CDR2 as QGS. Alphabeta T cells were depleted, then CD3+ Vdelta1+ Vdelta2- thymocytes were FACS-sorted. Between about 96% and 99.6% of sorted thymocytes were Vdelta1+. This record belongs to a study of Vδ1+ human thymocytes. General study results and limits: Bulk repertoire data may be misinterpreted because of unexpected Vdelta2 sequences. Despite high sort purity, roughly a fifth of thymic T cell receptor delta sequences were Vdelta2. Thymic TRG and TRD repertoires appeared highly polyclonal, with Gaussian CDR3 length distributions.

The rearrangement uses TRDV1 and TRDJ1; 9 nucleotides align to TRDD3. Material for sequencing was Vdelta1+ gamma-delta thymocytes from the thymus. The subset: FACS-sorted CD3+ TCRalphabeta- TCRVdelta1+ TCRVdelta2- thymocytes. This receptor was taken from a boy under two years old who had congenital heart surgery. CDR3 sequence: CALGELLGIRFTDKLIF. CDR3 coding DNA: TGTGCTCTTGGGGAACTCCTGGGGATACGGTTCACCGATAAACTCATCTTT.